Following are 21 T cell receptor beta chains from one sample sequenced in a study of coeliac disease. Sequencing used immunoSEQ multiplex PCR; TCRdb keeps in-frame clones, though not all of them. The sample yields 3,500 to 4,500 clones, around three fifths seen once. The sample comprised lymphocytes from the gut lamina propria. The receptors come from a man between 65 and 85 years old without celiac disease.

Turning to this clone: At one of its ends the junction is not consistent with the germline gene, which may arise from a read error. This specimen includes other DNA sequences encoding the same CDR3. V usage is TRBV9 and J usage is TRBJ1-6; D gene ambiguous. The CDR3 contains 14 residues. Germline CDR1 SGDLS, CDR2 YYNGEE. The CDR3 loop is CASSVRKGNSPLHF. Here the CDR3 DNA reads TGTGCCAGCAGCGTGAGGAAAGGTAATTCCCCCCTCCACTTT.

The chain couples TRBV7-2 to TRBJ1-5; D remains unclear. V shed 5 bases and J shed 1 base, with 12 bases lying between them. Germline V gives CDR1 SGHTA, CDR2 FQGNSA. This CDR3 spans 15 amino acids. Here the CDR3 DNA reads TGTGCCAGCAGCACCACCCCCAGAAGCAATCAGCCCCAGCATTTT. This sequence encodes CASSTTPRSNQPQHF.

This clone appeared a few times. The rearrangement joins TRBV6-6 to TRBJ1-6; D might be TRBD1 (6 bases). CDR3 length: 15 residues. CDR1 and CDR2 (germline): MNHNY, SVGAGI (reference sequence). Trimming removed 0 bases at V and 5 bases at J, with 8 bases between. CDR3 DNA sequence: TGTGCCAGCAGTTACTCCGGGACAAATAATTCACCCCTCCACTTT. Its protein is CASSYSGTNNSPLHF.

This clone occurred a few times. The chain combines TRBV19 with TRBJ1-5, with 9 bases that match TRBD1. V shed 6 bases, J shed 2 bases, and the junction held 8 bases outside the gene matches. This CDR3 comprises 16 residues. Germline V gene data show CDR1 as LNHDA and CDR2 as SQIVND (reference sequence). The CDR3 DNA sequence: TGTGCCAGTAGCCCCCGGACAGGGGCGGGCAATCAGCCCCAGCATTTT. This codes for CASSPRTGAGNQPQHF.

V is TRBV2 and J is TRBJ2-1, with D uncertain. Germline assignment: CDR1 SNHLY and CDR2 FYNNEI. V lost 2 bases to trimming and J lost 3 bases, with 8 bases between them. This CDR3 region has 14 residues. In nucleotides, the CDR3 is TGTGCCAGCAGTGAATTGGGCGACTACAATGAGCAGTTCTTC. Translated, it gives CASSELGDYNEQFF.

The chain carries TRBV27 and TRBJ1-2; TRBD1 matches at 7 bases. With V trimmed by 3 bases and J by 2 bases, 9 bases remained unmatched. Germline V gene lookup returns CDR1 MNHEY and CDR2 SMNVEV (reference sequence). This CDR3 has 16 residues. The DNA for the CDR3 is TGTGCCAGCAGTTTCAACCCCCCGACAGGGAACTATGGCTACACCTTC. This encodes CASSFNPPTGNYGYTF.

This clone was found a few times. In DNA, the CDR3 is TGTGCCATCAGTGTCGCGACAGAGAACACTGAAGCTTTCTTT. This sequence encodes CAISVATENTEAFF. The genes are TRBV10-3 and TRBJ1-1; D is perhaps TRBD1 (5 bases). This CDR3 is 14 amino acids long. Germline values: CDR1 ENHRY, CDR2 SYGVKD. Trimming stripped 4 bases from V and 1 base from J, with 10 bases between.

CDR3 in amino acids: CATQTGTDNEQFF. The CDR3 nucleotides read TGTGCCACCCAAACCGGGACAGACAATGAGCAGTTCTTC. The V and J genes are TRBV6-6 and TRBJ2-1; TRBD1 matches 7 bases. V was clipped by 10 bases and J by 5 bases; unmatched bases: 8. Germline V gives CDR1 MNHNY, CDR2 SVGAGI (reference sequence). This CDR3 has 13 residues.

The V and J genes are TRBV5-1 and TRBJ2-7; D may be TRBD2 (5 bases). Per germline, CDR1 SGHRS and CDR2 YFSETQ. The CDR3 is made up of 15 amino acids. V gave up 1 base and J gave up 0 bases, with 11 bases separating them. Here the CDR3 DNA reads TGCGCCAGCAGCTTGTCGGGGTCTAGCTCCTACGAGCAGTACTTC. Its translation: CASSLSGSSSYEQYF.

This clone was observed a few times. This rearrangement joins TRBV6-1 to TRBJ1-2, with D possibly being TRBD1 (5 bases). The CDR3 extends over 11 amino acids. Trimming left V 9 bases short and J 2 bases short, with 7 bases between. Germline CDR1 is MNHNS and CDR2 is SASEGT. The CDR3 sequence is CASGGNYGYTF. The CDR3 DNA sequence: TGTGCCAGTGGGGGGAACTATGGCTACACCTTC.

This clone was seen a single time. V usage is TRBV14 and J usage is TRBJ1-6, with D perhaps matching TRBD1 (5 bases). V dropped 3 bases and J dropped 6 bases, with 12 bases sitting between them. Germline V lookup: CDR1 SGHDN, CDR2 FVKESK. There are 15 residues in the CDR3. The CDR3 reads CASSQWTSSNSPLHF. CDR3 DNA: TGTGCCAGCAGCCAGTGGACAAGCAGTAATTCACCCCTCCACTTT.

This chain links TRBV18 with TRBJ2-5; D may be TRBD2 (5 bases). Trimming pared 6 bases from V and 5 bases from J, leaving 13 bases between. Germline V gene sequence: CDR1 KGHSH, CDR2 LQKENI. The CDR3 extends over 13 amino acids. DNA for the CDR3: TGTGCCAGCTCCCTGGGAGTGGGGGAGACCCAGTACTTC. It codes for CASSLGVGETQYF.

J is TRBJ2-7 and V is TRBV9; 8 bases agree with TRBD1. Germline V gene lookup returns CDR1 SGDLS and CDR2 YYNGEE. The CDR3 sequence is 15 residues long. V lost 4 bases to trimming and J lost 3 bases; unmatched junction nucleotides: 9. In nucleotides, the CDR3 is TGTGCCAGCAGCCGGGGATGGGACAGGCTCTACGAGCAGTACTTC. Translated: CASSRGWDRLYEQYF.

The rearrangement joins TRBV5-1 to TRBJ1-1; D not resolved. Germline values: CDR1 SGHRS, CDR2 YFSETQ. The CDR3 totals 14 residues. V was clipped by 1 base and J by 0 bases, with 7 bases between them. The CDR3 spells CASSLSQMNTEAFF. The CDR3 nucleotides are TGCGCCAGCAGCTTGTCACAAATGAACACTGAAGCTTTCTTT.

The chain has TRBV28 and TRBJ2-5, with 8 bases matching TRBD2. The CDR3 runs to 15 residues. CDR1 MDHEN and CDR2 SYDVKM come from the germline V gene. The trim removed 5 bases at V and 5 bases at J, leaving 10 bases unmatched. CDR3 in amino acids: CASSLYTGGPETQYF. The CDR3 region has the DNA TGTGCCAGCAGTCTTTACACGGGGGGGCCGGAGACCCAGTACTTC.

The chain links TRBV6-6 to TRBJ2-7, with a possible D match to TRBD1 (6 bases). Germline loops: CDR1 MNHNY, CDR2 SVGAGI (reference sequence). Trimming cost V 0 bases and J 12 bases, with 21 bases left between them. This CDR3 is built from 15 residues. CDR3 nucleotides: TGTGCCAGCAGTTACTCATGGACAGACCCCCGATCCGGGTACTTC. Its translation is CASSYSWTDPRSGYF.

This chain uses TRBV6-1 with TRBJ1-1, with 7 bases identical to TRBD1. Trimming removed 3 bases from V and 0 bases from J; junction bases left unmatched: 4. The CDR3 has 15 amino acids. Per the germline V gene, CDR1 is MNHNS and CDR2 is SASEGT. DNA of the CDR3: TGTGCCAGCAGTGATACAGGGGTCATGAACACTGAAGCTTTCTTT. Translation: CASSDTGVMNTEAFF.

CDR3 in DNA: TGTGCCAGCAGCCAAGTCTTGAACACTGAAGCTTTCTTT. Translated: CASSQVLNTEAFF. This chain links TRBV14 with TRBJ1-1; D gene uncertain. V lost 1 base and J 0 bases, leaving 3 bases between the germline ends. CDR1 and CDR2 (germline): SGHDN, FVKESK. The CDR3 spans 13 residues. The full variable domain, with the rest looked up from reference TRBV14 and TRBJ1-1, is EAGVTQFPSHSVIEKGQTVTLRCDPISGHDNLYWYRRVMGKEIKFLLHFVKESKQDESGMPNNRFLAERTGGTYSTLKVQPAELEDSGVYFCASSQVLNTEAFFGQGTRLTVV.

The chain carries TRBV11-3 and TRBJ2-3, with TRBD2 identical over 8 bases. Germline trimming cut 5 bases from V and 3 bases from J; bases unmatched to any gene: 7. CDR3 length equals 15 residues. CDR1 and CDR2 (germline): SGHNT, YENEEA. CDR3 in amino acids: CASSKGGTSTDTQYF. The DNA of the CDR3 is TGTGCCAGCAGCAAGGGCGGGACTAGTACAGATACGCAGTATTTT.

The V call is TRBV29-1, the J call TRBJ2-7; D call uncertain. From germline, CDR1 is SQVTM and CDR2 ANQGSEA. The V end was cut by 4 bases, the J end by 0 bases, with 7 bases between. The CDR3 runs 12 residues. The CDR3 loop is CSVAGSSYEQYF. The DNA of the CDR3 is TGCAGCGTTGCCGGGTCCTCCTACGAGCAGTACTTC.

CDR3 sequence: CASSQSRVEQYF. CDR3 coding DNA: TGTGCCAGCAGCCAATCACGAGTCGAGCAGTACTTC. The chain carries TRBV14 and TRBJ2-7; no definite D call. Deletions cut 2 bases from V and 6 bases from J, with 8 bases between. The CDR3 extends over 12 amino acids. CDR1 and CDR2 (germline): SGHDN, FVKESK.